What follows describes a single T cell receptor beta chain. These data belong to a study of response to subunit inactivated influenza vaccine. Using its own MiXCR run on the RT-PCR reads, TCRdb lists one record per CDR3 protein. Altogether about 570,000 distinct CDR3 sequences are present, about 10% being singletons, with the ten largest covering 11%. The CDR3 is made up of 14 amino acids. CDR1 and CDR2 from the germline V gene are LNHNV and YYDKDF (reference sequence). The V and J ends lost 0 bases and 8 bases respectively, with 10 bases between them. The data also belong to a second study, concerning T cells expressing NK-cell markers. Turning to that study: 5'RACE template switching built TCR beta cDNA with unique molecular identifiers. Investigators obtained TCR beta repertoires from sorted CD3+CD56+NKG2C+, CD3+CD56+NKG2C- and CD3+CD56-NKG2C+ T cells. Of the CD8+ T cells in six donors, about 1.0-7.5% belonged to dominant NKG2C+ clonotypes. These clonotypes additionally ranked first within the CD3+CD56-NKG2C+ fraction of four donors.

The chain recombines TRBV15 with TRBJ1-4; tentative D call: TRBD1 (5 bases). The TCR comes from a man aged 50 to 60 who received an inactivated influenza vaccine. The material was PBMCs from blood, obtained on the day of vaccination. The CDR3 DNA follows: TGTGCCACCAGCAGAGAAACAGGCGAAGAAAAACTGTTTTTT. This gives the protein CATSRETGEEKLFF.